This T cell receptor (beta chain) was identified during a study of CD8 T cells in Susac syndrome. The RNA input was about 0.5 to 1 ug, and it was reverse transcribed with random hexamers. TCRdb fed the immunoSEQ multiplex PCR reads into MiXCR, producing one record per CDR3 protein. Of roughly 200,000 distinct CDR3 sequences listed, approximately 96% are singletons. V lost 3 bases, J lost 0 bases, and 9 bases lay in between. Germline loops: CDR1 GTSNPN, CDR2 SVGIG (reference sequence). The CDR3 has 14 amino acids. Sequencing was performed on CD4+ T cells from PBMCs. J is TRBJ2-1 and V is TRBV30; no clear D. The origin of this receptor is a human donor with multiple sclerosis. The CDR3 sequence is CAWSLFSSYNEQFF. The CDR3 region has the DNA TGTGCCTGGAGCCTTTTTAGCTCCTACAATGAGCAGTTCTTC. Full variable domain (rest looked up from reference TRBV30 and TRBJ2-1): SQTIHQWPATLVQPVGSPLSLECTVEGTSNPNLYWYRQAAGRGLQLLFYSVGIGQISSEVPQNLSASRPQDRQFILSSKKLLLSDSGFYLCAWSLFSSYNEQFFGPGTRLTVL.